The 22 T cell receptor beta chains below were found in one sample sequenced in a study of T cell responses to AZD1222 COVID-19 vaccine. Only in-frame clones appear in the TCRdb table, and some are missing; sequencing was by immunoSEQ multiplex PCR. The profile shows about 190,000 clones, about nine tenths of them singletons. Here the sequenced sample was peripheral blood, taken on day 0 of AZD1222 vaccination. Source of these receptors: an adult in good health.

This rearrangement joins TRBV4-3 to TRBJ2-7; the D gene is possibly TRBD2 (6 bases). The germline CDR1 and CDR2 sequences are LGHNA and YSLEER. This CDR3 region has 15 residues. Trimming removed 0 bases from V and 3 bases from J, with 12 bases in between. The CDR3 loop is CASSQDLLGGYEQYF. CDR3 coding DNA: TGCGCCAGCAGCCAAGATCTTCTGGGGGGCTACGAGCAGTACTTC.

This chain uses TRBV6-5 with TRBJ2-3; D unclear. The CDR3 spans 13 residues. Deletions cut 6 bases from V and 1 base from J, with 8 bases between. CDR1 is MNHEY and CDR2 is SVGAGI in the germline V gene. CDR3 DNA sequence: TGTGCCAGCAGCTCGGGTGGCACAGATACGCAGTATTTT. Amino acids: CASSSGGTDTQYF.

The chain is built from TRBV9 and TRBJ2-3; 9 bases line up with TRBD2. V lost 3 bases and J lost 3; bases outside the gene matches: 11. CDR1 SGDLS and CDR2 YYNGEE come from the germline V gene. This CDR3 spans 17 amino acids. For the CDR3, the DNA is TGTGCCAGCAGCGCCTGGGGACCTAGCGGGGAAACAGATACGCAGTATTTT. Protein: CASSAWGPSGETDTQYF.

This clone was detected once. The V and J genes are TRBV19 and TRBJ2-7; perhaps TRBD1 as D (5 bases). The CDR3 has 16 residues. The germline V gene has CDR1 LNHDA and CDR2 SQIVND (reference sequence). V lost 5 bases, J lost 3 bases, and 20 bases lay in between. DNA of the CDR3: TGTGCCAGTAGTGCCCGACAGAGCCATGGCGACTACGAGCAGTACTTC. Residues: CASSARQSHGDYEQYF.

The CDR3 reads CAISGTSTEKLFF. The DNA of the CDR3 is TGTGCCATCAGCGGGACCTCCACGGAAAAACTGTTTTTT. The chain combines TRBV10-3 with TRBJ1-4, with D tentatively TRBD1 (5 bases). There are 13 residues in the CDR3. Trimming took 6 bases from V and 8 from J, leaving 13 bases between them. CDR1 and CDR2 from the germline V gene are ENHRY and SYGVKD.

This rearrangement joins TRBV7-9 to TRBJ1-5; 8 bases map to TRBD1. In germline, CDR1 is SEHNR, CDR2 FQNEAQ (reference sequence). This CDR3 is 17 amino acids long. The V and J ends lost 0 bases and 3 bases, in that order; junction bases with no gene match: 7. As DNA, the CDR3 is TGTGCCAGCAGCTTAGCGCTAGGGACAGGTGACAATCAGCCCCAGCATTTT. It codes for CASSLALGTGDNQPQHF.

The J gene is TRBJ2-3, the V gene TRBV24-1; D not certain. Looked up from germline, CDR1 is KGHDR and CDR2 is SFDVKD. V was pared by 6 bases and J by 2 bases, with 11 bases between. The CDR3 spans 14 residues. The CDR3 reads CATSQAQDTDTQYF. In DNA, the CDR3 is TGTGCCACCAGTCAGGCGCAGGACACAGATACGCAGTATTTT.

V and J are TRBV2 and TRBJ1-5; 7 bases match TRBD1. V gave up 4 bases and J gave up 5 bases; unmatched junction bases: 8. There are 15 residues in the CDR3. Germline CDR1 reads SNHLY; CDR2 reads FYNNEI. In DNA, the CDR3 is TGTGCCAGCAGTGGGGCAGGGGGTGGCGATCAGCCCCAGCATTTT. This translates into CASSGAGGGDQPQHF.

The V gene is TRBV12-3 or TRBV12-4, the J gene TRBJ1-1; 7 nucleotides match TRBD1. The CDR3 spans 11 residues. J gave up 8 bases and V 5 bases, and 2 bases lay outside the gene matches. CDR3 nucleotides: TGTGCCAGCAGTCAGACAGGGGAAGCTTTCTTT. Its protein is CASSQTGEAFF.

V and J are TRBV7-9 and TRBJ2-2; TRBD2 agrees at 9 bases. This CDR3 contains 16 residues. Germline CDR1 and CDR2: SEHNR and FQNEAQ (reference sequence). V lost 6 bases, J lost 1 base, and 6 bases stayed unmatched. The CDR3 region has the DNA TGTGCCAGCAGGCTGCTAGCGGGGAAGAACACCGGGGAGCTGTTTTTT. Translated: CASRLLAGKNTGELFF. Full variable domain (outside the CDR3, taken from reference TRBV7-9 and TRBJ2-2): DTGVSQNPRHKITKRGQNVTFRCDPISEHNRLYWYRQTLGQGPEFLTYFQNEAQLEKSRLLSDRFSAERPKGSFSTLEIQRTEQGDSAMYLCASRLLAGKNTGELFFGEGSRLTVL.

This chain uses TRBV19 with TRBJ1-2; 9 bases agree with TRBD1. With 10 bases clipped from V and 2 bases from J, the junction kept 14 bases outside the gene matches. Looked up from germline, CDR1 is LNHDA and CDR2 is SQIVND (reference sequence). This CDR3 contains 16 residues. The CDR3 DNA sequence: TGTGCCACCTTGGGGACAGGGAGTCCTGCCAACTATGGCTACACCTTC. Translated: CATLGTGSPANYGYTF.

CDR3 nucleotide sequence: TGTGCCAGCAGCTTCCTAGTTAGTTCGTACAATGAGCAGTTCTTC. This sequence encodes CASSFLVSSYNEQFF. The rearrangement links TRBV7-2 to TRBJ2-1; D gene uncertain. In germline, CDR1 is SGHTA, CDR2 FQGNSA. Trimming pared 3 bases from V and 4 bases from J, leaving 13 bases between. CDR3 size: 15 residues. Supplemented by reference TRBV7-2 and TRBJ2-1, the full variable domain reads GAGVSQSPSNKVTEKGKDVELRCDPISGHTALYWYRQSLGQGLEFLIYFQGNSAPDKSGLPSDRFSAERTGGSVSTLTIQRTQQEDSAVYLCASSFLVSSYNEQFFGPGTRLTVL.

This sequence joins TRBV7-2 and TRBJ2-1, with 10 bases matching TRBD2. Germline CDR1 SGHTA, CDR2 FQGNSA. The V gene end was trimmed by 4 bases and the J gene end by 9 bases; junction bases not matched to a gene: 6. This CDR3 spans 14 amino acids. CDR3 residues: CASSSTTSGLEQFF. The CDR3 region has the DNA TGTGCCAGCAGCTCTACGACTAGCGGGCTTGAGCAGTTCTTC.

The CDR3 here is CASTPAQGDTEAFF. The CDR3 bases are TGCGCCAGCACCCCAGCCCAGGGAGACACTGAAGCTTTCTTT. The chain joins TRBV23-1 to TRBJ1-1; possible D gene TRBD1, 5 bases. TRBV23-1 is labeled an ORF, and its function is uncertain. The CDR3 sequence is 14 residues long. V lost 7 bases, J lost 3 bases, and 15 bases lay in between.

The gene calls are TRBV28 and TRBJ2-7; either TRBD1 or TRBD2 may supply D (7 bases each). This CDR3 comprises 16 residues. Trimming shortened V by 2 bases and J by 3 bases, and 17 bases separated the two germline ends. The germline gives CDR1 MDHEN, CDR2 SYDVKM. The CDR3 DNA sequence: TGTGCCAGCAGTTTACCCGGGGGGACAGTAGGCTACGAGCAGTACTTC. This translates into CASSLPGGTVGYEQYF.

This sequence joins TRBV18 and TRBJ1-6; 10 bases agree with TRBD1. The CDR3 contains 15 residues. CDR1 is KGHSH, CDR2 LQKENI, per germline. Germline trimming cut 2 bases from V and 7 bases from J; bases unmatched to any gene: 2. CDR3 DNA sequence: TGTGCCAGCTCACCATGGGACAGGGGAAATTCACCCCTCCACTTT. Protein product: CASSPWDRGNSPLHF. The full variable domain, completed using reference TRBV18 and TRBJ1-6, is NAGVMQNPRHLVRRRGQEARLRCSPMKGHSHVYWYRQLPEEGLKFMVYLQKENIIDESGMPKERFSAEFPKEGPSILRIQQVVRGDSAAYFCASSPWDRGNSPLHFGNGTRLTVT.

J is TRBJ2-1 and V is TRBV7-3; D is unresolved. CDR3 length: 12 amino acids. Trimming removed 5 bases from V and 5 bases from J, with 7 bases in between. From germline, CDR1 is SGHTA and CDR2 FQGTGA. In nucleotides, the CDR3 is TGTGCCAGCAGCCGAACCAACAATGAGCAGTTCTTC. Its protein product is CASSRTNNEQFF. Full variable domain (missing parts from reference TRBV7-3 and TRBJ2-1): GAGVSQTPSNKVTEKGKYVELRCDPISGHTALYWYRQSLGQGPEFLIYFQGTGAADDSGLPNDRFFAVRPEGSVSTLKIQRTERGDSAVYLCASSRTNNEQFFGPGTRLTVL.

The CDR3 here is CASTLAGNSRQPQHF. The CDR3 nucleotides are TGTGCCAGCACTTTGGCGGGGAATTCGCGGCAGCCCCAGCATTTT. The rearrangement links TRBV28 to TRBJ1-5; no clear D gene. The V gene lost 7 bases and the J gene lost 7 bases, with 20 bases spanning the gap. CDR1 and CDR2 (germline): MDHEN, SYDVKM. The CDR3 covers 15 residues. The full variable domain, with the rest looked up from reference TRBV28 and TRBJ1-5, is DVKVTQSSRYLVKRTGEKVFLECVQDMDHENMFWYRQDPGLGLRLIYFSYDVKMKEKGDIPEGYSVSREKKERFSLILESASTNQTSMYLCASTLAGNSRQPQHFGDGTRLSIL.

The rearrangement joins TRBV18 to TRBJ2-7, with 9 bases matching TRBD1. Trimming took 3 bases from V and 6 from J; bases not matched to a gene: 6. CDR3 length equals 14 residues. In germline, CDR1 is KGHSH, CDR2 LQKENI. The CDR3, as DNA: TGTGCCAGCTCACCGGACAGGGGAGGCGTCGAGCAGTACTTC. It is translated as CASSPDRGGVEQYF. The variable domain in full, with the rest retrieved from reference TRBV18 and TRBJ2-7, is NAGVMQNPRHLVRRRGQEARLRCSPMKGHSHVYWYRQLPEEGLKFMVYLQKENIIDESGMPKERFSAEFPKEGPSILRIQQVVRGDSAAYFCASSPDRGGVEQYFGPGTRLTVT.

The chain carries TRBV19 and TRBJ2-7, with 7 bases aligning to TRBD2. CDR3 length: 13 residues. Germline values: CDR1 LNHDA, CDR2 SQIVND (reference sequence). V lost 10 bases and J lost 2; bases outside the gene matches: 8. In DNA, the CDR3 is TGTGCCACAGGGAGGGATGAAACCTACGAGCAGTACTTC. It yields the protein CATGRDETYEQYF.

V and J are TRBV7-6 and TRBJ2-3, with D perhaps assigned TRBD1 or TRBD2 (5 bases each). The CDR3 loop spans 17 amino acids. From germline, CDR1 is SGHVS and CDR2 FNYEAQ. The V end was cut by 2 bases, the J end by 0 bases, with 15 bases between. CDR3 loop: CASSLWAVGDSTDTQYF. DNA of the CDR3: TGTGCCAGCAGCTTATGGGCCGTGGGGGACAGCACAGATACGCAGTATTTT.

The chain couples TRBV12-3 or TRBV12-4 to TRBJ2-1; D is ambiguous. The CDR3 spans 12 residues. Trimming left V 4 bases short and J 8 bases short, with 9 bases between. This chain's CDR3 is CASSSTWDEQFF. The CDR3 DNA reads TGTGCCAGCAGTTCGACATGGGATGAGCAGTTCTTC.